What follows are 9 T cell receptor beta chains derived from one specimen sequenced in a study of cytomegalovirus exposure and HLA in healthy donors. In the PCR, 60 Vbeta and 13 Jbeta primers were used. Assay: immunoSEQ multiplex PCR; the TCRdb copy retains only in-frame clones and omits some. This sample has about 100,000 clones, with 73% found just once. The sample was PBMCs. The receptor set was obtained from a man aged 35-49 years in good health and CMV-seronegative.

V usage is TRBV7-7 and J usage is TRBJ2-7, with D perhaps TRBD2 (6 bases). V was shortened by 5 bases and J by 0 bases, with 17 bases between the two germline ends. This CDR3 comprises 16 residues. Germline CDR1 reads SSHAT; CDR2 reads FNYEAQ (reference sequence). This CDR3 reads CASSPRRGSGSYEQYF. In nucleotides, the CDR3 is TGTGCCAGCAGCCCACGTAGGGGTAGCGGCTCCTACGAGCAGTACTTC.

V and J are TRBV6-6 and TRBJ2-1; TRBD2 matches at 9 bases. The CDR3 totals 15 residues. J lost 8 bases, V lost 4 bases, and 9 bases had no gene match. Germline V gene data show CDR1 as MNHNY and CDR2 as SVGAGI (reference sequence). The CDR3, as DNA: TGTGCCAGCAGTTGGCCCGGCGGGGGGGCCGATGAGCAGTTCTTC. Protein: CASSWPGGGADEQFF.

The rearrangement links TRBV21-1 to TRBJ2-7; TRBD1 reflects the table's D call only, with no check against the DNA. TRBV21-1 is an annotated pseudogene. The CDR3 sequence is 13 residues long. CDR3 nucleotide sequence: TGTGCCAGCAGCTTACAACAGGGTGGCGAGCAGTACTTC. Translated: CASSLQQGGEQYF.

The chain carries TRBV28 and TRBJ1-2; D gene uncertain. V gave up 6 bases and J gave up 0 bases, with 11 bases separating them. Germline-derived CDR1 and CDR2 are MDHEN and SYDVKM. The CDR3 is made up of 14 amino acids. Here the CDR3 reads CASSPPPANYGYTF. The CDR3 DNA is TGTGCCAGCAGCCCCCCCCCAGCTAACTATGGCTACACCTTC.

J is TRBJ1-6 and V is TRBV5-1, with 8 bases lining up with TRBD1. The CDR3 runs 15 residues. In germline, CDR1 is SGHRS, CDR2 YFSETQ. With V trimmed by 4 bases and J by 7 bases, 7 bases remained unmatched. The CDR3 spells CASSRTGTSNSPLHF. For the CDR3, the DNA is TGCGCCAGCAGCAGGACAGGGACATCGAATTCACCCCTCCACTTT.

This sequence joins TRBV15 and TRBJ2-7, with D perhaps matching TRBD1 (6 bases). The CDR3 is 15 amino acids. Trimming left V 4 bases short and J 7 bases short, with 20 bases between. Germline V gene data show CDR1 as LNHNV and CDR2 as YYDKDF (reference sequence). CDR3 residues: CATSTRQDPPNEQYF. In DNA form, the CDR3 reads TGTGCCACCAGCACACGACAGGACCCTCCGAATGAGCAGTACTTC.

This chain uses TRBV6-5 with TRBJ1-2, with a tentative D call TRBD1 (6 bases). Germline CDR1 is MNHEY and CDR2 is SVGAGI. This CDR3 has 14 residues. The ends were cut back, 5 bases at V and 2 bases at J, with 12 bases in the middle. This chain's CDR3 is CASSPDRWNYGYTF. CDR3 in DNA: TGTGCCAGCAGTCCCGACAGGTGGAACTATGGCTACACCTTC.

This clone was seen a handful of times. V is TRBV7-6 and J is TRBJ2-5; perhaps TRBD2 as D (5 bases). This CDR3 is built from 14 residues. The V end lost 5 bases, the J end lost 2 bases, and 12 bases lay between the germline ends. CDR1 is SGHVS and CDR2 is FNYEAQ in the germline V gene. The DNA for the CDR3 is TGTGCCAGCAGCGTGCCGGGATTTCAAGAGACCCAGTACTTC. It is translated as CASSVPGFQETQYF.

In nucleotides, the CDR3 is TGCGCCAGCAGCCAAGATCTTCAGCGGGGGGCCTCCTACAATGAGCAGTTCTTC. Translated: CASSQDLQRGASYNEQFF. The V call is TRBV4-1, the J call TRBJ2-1, with 9 bases that match TRBD2. The CDR3 covers 18 residues. Germline assignment: CDR1 MGHRA and CDR2 YSYEKL. The V segment lost 0 bases and the J segment 0 bases; nucleotides outside the gene matches: 6.